A single sample is the source of the 22 T cell receptor beta chains below, sequenced in a study of cytotoxic CD8 clonotypes in ibrutinib-treated CLL. Profiling relied on immunoSEQ multiplex PCR, and the TCRdb table lists in-frame clones only, not all of them. Among 30,000 to 40,000 clones listed, 49% were seen once. This sample comprised PBMCs, obtained before ibrutinib treatment. These receptors all come from a human donor with chronic lymphocytic leukemia.

The gene calls are TRBV7-9 and TRBJ2-7; TRBD1 matches 12 bases. CDR3 length: 16 residues. The V gene end was trimmed by 1 base and the J gene end by 5 bases; junction bases not matched to a gene: 6. The germline V gene encodes CDR1 SEHNR and CDR2 FQNEAQ (reference sequence). This CDR3 is CASSLVGTGGPNEQYF. Here the CDR3 DNA reads TGTGCCAGCAGCTTAGTGGGGACAGGGGGCCCCAACGAGCAGTACTTC.

The table lists this clone with a few counts. The CDR3 protein is CASSQELAGEAEKLFF. DNA of the CDR3: TGTGCCAGCAGCCAAGAACTTGCAGGGGAGGCTGAAAAACTGTTTTTT. This chain connects TRBV4-2 to TRBJ1-4; a weak D match, TRBD1 (6 bases). The CDR3 is 16 residues long. CDR1 LGHNA and CDR2 YNFKEQ come from the germline V gene. Trimming shortened V by 0 bases and J by 7 bases, and 15 bases separated the two germline ends.

The CDR3 loop is CASSSTLRTFGATNEKLFF. In nucleotides, the CDR3 is TGTGCCAGCAGCTCGACCCTCCGGACATTTGGTGCAACTAATGAAAAACTGTTTTTT. This chain uses TRBV5-4 with TRBJ1-4, with TRBD1 as a possible D gene (5 bases). Germline V gene data show CDR1 as SGHNT and CDR2 as YYREEE (reference sequence). V shed 3 bases and J shed 0 bases, with 21 bases lying between them. CDR3 length: 19 amino acids.

This chain links TRBV6-6 with TRBJ1-4; no reliable D call. The V gene lost 6 bases and the J gene lost 8 bases, with 13 bases spanning the gap. CDR3 length equals 13 residues. Looked up from germline, CDR1 is MNHNY and CDR2 is SVGAGI (reference sequence). In DNA, the CDR3 is TGTGCCAGCAGCACGACCCTGGCCGAAAAACTGTTTTTT. As protein: CASSTTLAEKLFF.

For this clone: At one boundary the junction diverges from the germline segment, which might be a read error. The V and J genes are TRBV10-3 and TRBJ2-2; D call uncertain. The CDR3 runs to 14 residues. Germline CDR1 ENHRY, CDR2 SYGVKD. CDR3 coding DNA: TGTGCCAGCAGTTACTCAAGAGCCACCGGGGAGCTGTTTTTT. The encoded protein is CASSYSRATGELFF.

The V and J genes are TRBV5-1 and TRBJ1-5; TRBD1 is a possible D gene (5 bases). This CDR3 region has 15 residues. Trimming removed 0 bases at V and 5 bases at J, with 12 bases between. Germline V gene lookup returns CDR1 SGHRS and CDR2 YFSETQ. The chain's CDR3 is CASSLGAGTDQPQHF. CDR3 DNA: TGCGCCAGCAGCTTGGGGGCAGGGACCGATCAGCCCCAGCATTTT.

V usage is TRBV5-1 and J usage is TRBJ2-7; a weak D match, TRBD1 (10 bases). The CDR3 consists of 15 residues. Trimming left V 4 bases short and J 4 bases short, with 18 bases between. Germline V gene sequence: CDR1 SGHRS, CDR2 YFSETQ. CDR3 coding DNA: TGCGCCAGCAGCCTAGCGGGACAGGGGATGTACGAGCAGTACTTC. Its protein is CASSLAGQGMYEQYF.

The chain uses TRBV19 and TRBJ1-2; the match to TRBD1 covers 7 bases. Trimming removed 4 bases from V and 3 bases from J; junction bases left unmatched: 11. There are 16 residues in the CDR3. Germline CDR1 reads LNHDA; CDR2 reads SQIVND (reference sequence). The CDR3 DNA sequence: TGTGCCAGTAGTACCCGGGGCAGGGGGTCGGACTATGGCTACACCTTC. Translating it yields CASSTRGRGSDYGYTF.

V gene TRBV5-1 combines with J gene TRBJ2-3, with 12 bases that match TRBD2. V shed 3 bases, J shed 2 bases, and the junction held 19 bases outside the gene matches. CDR1 is SGHRS, CDR2 YFSETQ, per germline. The CDR3 runs to 21 residues. The CDR3 region has the DNA TGCGCCAGCAGCTACCCCACCAGACTAGCGGGGGCCATACCATCCACAGATACGCAGTATTTT. Translating gives CASSYPTRLAGAIPSTDTQYF.

This chain links TRBV7-3 with TRBJ2-1; weak D call: TRBD2 (5 bases). Trimming cost V 5 bases and J 0 bases, with 11 bases left between them. Per germline, CDR1 SGHTA and CDR2 FQGTGA. The CDR3 has 15 residues. The CDR3 reads CASSPSSGSYNEQFF. CDR3 DNA sequence: TGTGCCAGCAGCCCCTCGAGCGGCTCCTACAATGAGCAGTTCTTC.

The genes are TRBV5-1 and TRBJ2-5; 8 bases are shared with TRBD2. The CDR3 runs to 17 residues. The germline V gene encodes CDR1 SGHRS and CDR2 YFSETQ. Trimming removed 4 bases from V and 1 base from J; junction bases left unmatched: 12. This CDR3 is CASSPGLSSGGQETQYF. The CDR3 coding sequence is TGCGCCAGCAGCCCCGGTCTGTCCAGCGGGGGCCAAGAGACCCAGTACTTC.

The V call is TRBV5-1, the J call TRBJ2-2; D gene unclear. Germline CDR1 reads SGHRS; CDR2 reads YFSETQ. V was shortened by 0 bases and J by 6 bases, with 6 bases between the two germline ends. This CDR3 spans 13 amino acids. The chain's CDR3 is CASSLAKAGELFF. CDR3 DNA sequence: TGCGCCAGCAGCTTGGCCAAGGCCGGGGAGCTGTTTTTT.

This clone was counted between two and nine times. The chain employs TRBV30 and TRBJ2-7; no clear D gene. This CDR3 contains 12 residues. The V end was cut by 0 bases, the J end by 2 bases, with 5 bases between. Germline V gene lookup returns CDR1 GTSNPN and CDR2 SVGIG (reference sequence). CDR3 protein: CAWSVQPYEQYF. The CDR3 DNA is TGTGCCTGGAGTGTCCAGCCCTACGAGCAGTACTTC.

This clone occurred once. The DNA is left out, because the CDR3 cannot be placed on it with certainty; the CDR3 is given as TCRdb lists it. The chain couples TRBV6-5 to TRBJ2-7. Looked up from germline, CDR1 is MNHEY and CDR2 is SVGAGI. With termini counted, the CDR3 has 14 amino acids. The CDR3 spells CASSTSASSYEQYF.

This clone was recorded a few times. This chain connects TRBV7-2 to TRBJ1-1; D not resolved. The CDR3 runs to 16 residues. Trimming removed 1 base at V and 7 bases at J, with 19 bases between. From germline, CDR1 is SGHTA and CDR2 FQGNSA. Here the CDR3 reads CASSLVLVVILDEAFF. CDR3 DNA: TGTGCCAGCAGCTTAGTTCTCGTCGTGATTCTCGATGAAGCTTTCTTT.

This clone has only one observation. V gene TRBV5-1 combines with J gene TRBJ1-4, with D unclear. Germline assignment: CDR1 SGHRS and CDR2 YFSETQ. The CDR3 length is 14 residues. With 4 bases removed from V and 8 bases from J, the gap between germline ends came to 15 bases. The CDR3: CASSAGTRKEKLFF. As DNA, the CDR3 is TGCGCCAGCAGCGCCGGTACACGGAAGGAAAAACTGTTTTTT.

This clone was recorded a few times. The chain joins TRBV5-1 to TRBJ2-6; 9 nucleotides match TRBD1. This CDR3 has 17 residues. V shed 4 bases and J 2 bases; nucleotides not matched to a gene: 7. Germline V gives CDR1 SGHRS, CDR2 YFSETQ. The CDR3 DNA reads TGCGCCAGCAGCACACAGGGGGCTAGAGCTGGGGCCAACGTCCTGACTTTC. It specifies CASSTQGARAGANVLTF.

The chain carries TRBV11-3 and TRBJ2-3; 11 bases fit TRBD2. Per germline, CDR1 SGHNT and CDR2 YENEEA. The V gene end was trimmed by 1 base and the J gene end by 3 bases; junction bases not matched to a gene: 6. The CDR3 spans 17 residues. The CDR3 sequence is CASSLGVTSGDTDTQYF. In nucleotides, the CDR3 is TGTGCCAGCAGCTTAGGGGTGACTAGCGGGGATACAGATACGCAGTATTTT. The whole variable domain, filled in from reference TRBV11-3 and TRBJ2-3, reads EAGVVQSPRYKIIEKKQPVAFWCNPISGHNTLYWYLQNLGQGPELLIRYENEEAVDDSQLPKDRFSAERLKGVDSTLKIQPAELGDSAVYLCASSLGVTSGDTDTQYFGPGTRLTVL.

This clone appeared a few times. The chain employs TRBV6-5 and TRBJ2-7; perhaps TRBD1 as D (5 bases). In germline, CDR1 is MNHEY, CDR2 SVGAGI. V was pared by 1 base and J by 2 bases, with 6 bases between. This CDR3 region has 13 residues. The CDR3: CASSYLGPYEQYF. The DNA of the CDR3 is TGTGCCAGCAGTTACTTGGGGCCCTACGAGCAGTACTTC.

The sample holds a few counts of this clone. The CDR3, as DNA: TGTGCCAGTGACCGGGACAGGGATGAAAAACTGTTTTTT. Encoded protein: CASDRDRDEKLFF. This rearrangement joins TRBV6-1 to TRBJ1-4, with 9 bases that match TRBD1. The trim removed 9 bases at V and 6 bases at J, leaving 5 bases unmatched. The length of the CDR3 is 13 residues. From germline, CDR1 is MNHNS and CDR2 SASEGT.

The chain combines TRBV10-2 with TRBJ1-2; 9 bases are a match to TRBD1. The ends lost 8 bases at V and 4 bases at J; junction bases unmatched: 17. This CDR3 is built from 17 residues. Germline V gene data show CDR1 as WSHSY and CDR2 as SAAADI. The CDR3 loop reads CASDSQIPGTGIYGYTF. CDR3 DNA sequence: TGCGCCAGCGATTCTCAGATACCCGGGACAGGGATCTATGGCTACACCTTC.

The rearrangement uses TRBV6-6 and TRBJ2-2; perhaps TRBD1 as D (5 bases). The V end was cut by 6 bases, the J end by 3 bases, with 8 bases between. The CDR3 spans 13 residues. Germline V gene sequence: CDR1 MNHNY, CDR2 SVGAGI (reference sequence). CDR3 protein: CASRSTDTGELFF. The CDR3 bases are TGTGCCAGCAGATCGACAGACACCGGGGAGCTGTTTTTT.